The present T cell receptor beta chain was sequenced within a study of blood T cells in healthy people across ages. A second PCR of 7 to 11 cycles used a sample-barcoded 5' primer and a J-beta primer mix. TCRdb redid the calling of the 5' RACE reads with MiXCR, one entry per CDR3 protein. The sample gives 800,000 to 950,000 distinct CDR3 sequences, about 29% of which show up once; roughly a tenth is in the top ten. This CDR3 comprises 13 residues. Germline CDR1 is SGHTA and CDR2 is FQGNSA. These sequences were also reported in another study, on T cells of mothers and their children.

This sequence originates from a woman between 35 and 50 years old in good health. The V gene is TRBV7-2, the J gene TRBJ2-4, with D maybe TRBD1 (5 bases). The DNA end is more similar to TRBJ2-7, so the J call may be wrong. The sample taken for sequencing was blood. The CDR3 nucleotides read TGTGCCAGCAGCTTTTTCGACAGATACGAGCAGTACTTC. It yields the protein CASSFFDRYEQYF.